What follows are 30 T cell receptor beta chains derived from one specimen sequenced in a study of early T cells in non-severe SARS-CoV-2 infection. TCRdb itself ran the 5' RACE reads through MiXCR, one entry per CDR3 protein. In the table there are around 83,000 distinct CDR3 sequences, more than 10% of which are singletons. Material: whole blood, obtained at baseline. The receptors were gathered from an adult who was a healthcare worker with PCR-confirmed SARS-CoV-2 infection or an uninfected control (not recorded which).

The chain employs TRBV10-1 and TRBJ2-4; a weak D match, TRBD2 (5 bases). Germline CDR1 WNHNN, CDR2 SYGVQD (reference sequence). The CDR3 has 15 amino acids. V was trimmed by 2 bases and J by 1 base, leaving 9 bases between them. In DNA form, the CDR3 reads TGCGCCAGCAGTGAGGGAGGATTCGCCAAAAACATTCAGTACTTC. Translation: CASSEGGFAKNIQYF.

The rearrangement links TRBV10-2 to TRBJ1-1; D is ambiguous. Per germline, CDR1 WSHSY and CDR2 SAAADI. The germline V and J ends were trimmed by 10 bases and 0 bases, with 12 bases remaining between them. CDR3 length equals 13 residues. As DNA, the CDR3 is TGCGCCACCGGGATAGACCTGAACACTGAAGCTTTCTTT. This encodes CATGIDLNTEAFF.

This clonotype showed up many times. This rearrangement joins TRBV6-1 to TRBJ1-2; no clear D gene. The length of the CDR3 is 11 residues. The V gene lost 8 bases and the J gene lost 4 bases, with 8 bases spanning the gap. Germline CDR1 is MNHNS and CDR2 is SASEGT. The CDR3 DNA is TGTGCCAGCGAGGGTTTCTATGGCTACACCTTC. This encodes CASEGFYGYTF.

This clonotype was seen ten or more times. The chain uses TRBV30 and TRBJ1-1; TRBD1 matches at 10 bases. Germline CDR1 is GTSNPN and CDR2 is SVGIG (reference sequence). This CDR3 has 18 residues. The ends lost 0 bases at V and 0 bases at J; junction bases unmatched: 10. The CDR3 spells CAWSVPRDRGLLNTEAFF. CDR3 nucleotide sequence: TGTGCCTGGAGTGTACCCAGGGACAGGGGCCTACTGAACACTGAAGCTTTCTTT.

This clonotype was counted only a few times. This chain connects TRBV5-4 to TRBJ1-6; unclear D gene. CDR3 length: 12 residues. Germline V gene lookup returns CDR1 SGHNT and CDR2 YYREEE (reference sequence). Trimming left V 4 bases short and J 5 bases short, with 4 bases between. Written as DNA, the CDR3 is TGTGCCAGCAGCGCTGATAATTCACCCCTCCACTTT. Amino acid sequence: CASSADNSPLHF.

The CDR3 DNA reads TGTGCCAGCTCACCCCTACCTCCCCAACGCCCCAGCTCTGGAAACACCATATATTTT. This sequence encodes CASSPLPPQRPSSGNTIYF. The gene calls are TRBV18 and TRBJ1-3; no firm D call. V gave up 3 bases and J gave up 0 bases, with 21 bases separating them. CDR1 is KGHSH, CDR2 LQKENI, per germline. This CDR3 contains 19 residues.

As for this clonotype: This could be a read error, since a much larger clone is one nucleotide away. The chain links TRBV25-1 to TRBJ1-6; D gene ambiguous. This CDR3 is built from 14 residues. Germline loops: CDR1 MGHDK, CDR2 SYGVNS. Written as DNA, the CDR3 is TGTGCCAACAGTGAACAGTTTTATAATTCACCCCTCCACTTT. This translates into CANSEQFYNSPLHF.

In its sample, this clonotype was seen a few times. The chain combines TRBV6-5 with TRBJ2-1; D perhaps matches TRBD1 (6 bases). Per germline, CDR1 MNHEY and CDR2 SVGAGI. The V end lost 0 bases, the J end lost 7 bases, and 16 bases lay between the germline ends. The CDR3 is 16 residues long. This chain's CDR3 is CASSYSGRGPTNEQFF. The CDR3 nucleotides are TGTGCCAGCAGTTACTCGGGCAGGGGCCCCACAAATGAGCAGTTCTTC.

V usage is TRBV3-1 and J usage is TRBJ2-2, with 7 bases fitting TRBD1. Germline CDR1 and CDR2: LGHDT and YNNKEL (reference sequence). V lost 2 bases to trimming and J lost 1 base; unmatched junction nucleotides: 4. The CDR3 sequence is 16 residues long. CDR3 bases: TGTGCCAGCAGCCAACCCAGGACAGGGAACACCGGGGAGCTGTTTTTT. This codes for CASSQPRTGNTGELFF.

This clonotype showed up just a few times. The genes are TRBV11-2 and TRBJ2-4; 8 bases match TRBD2. Germline CDR1 SGHAT, CDR2 FQNNGV. The V gene end was trimmed by 5 bases and the J gene end by 6 bases; junction bases not matched to a gene: 9. CDR3 size: 15 residues. In DNA form, the CDR3 reads TGTGCCAGCAGCCAGGGACCGGGAGGGACAAACATTCAGTACTTC. Protein product: CASSQGPGGTNIQYF.

The chain recombines TRBV7-8 with TRBJ2-1, with TRBD2 identical over 7 bases. Losses at the gene ends were 7 bases for V and 7 bases for J; bases not matched to a gene: 13. From germline, CDR1 is SGHVS and CDR2 FQNEAQ. The CDR3 has 15 residues. The CDR3: CASTGAGLLKNEQFF. For the CDR3, the DNA is TGTGCCAGCACCGGAGCGGGGTTATTGAAGAATGAGCAGTTCTTC.

The chain couples TRBV7-2 to TRBJ2-1; D may be TRBD1 (5 bases). Germline V lookup: CDR1 SGHTA, CDR2 FQGNSA. V was clipped by 7 bases and J by 8 bases, with 18 bases between them. The CDR3 is made up of 14 amino acids. The CDR3 sequence is CASIAQWGGDEQFF. The CDR3, as DNA: TGTGCCAGCATCGCACAATGGGGCGGCGATGAGCAGTTCTTC. The entire variable domain, with the rest obtained from reference TRBV7-2 and TRBJ2-1, is as follows: GAGVSQSPSNKVTEKGKDVELRCDPISGHTALYWYRQSLGQGLEFLIYFQGNSAPDKSGLPSDRFSAERTGGSVSTLTIQRTQQEDSAVYLCASIAQWGGDEQFFGPGTRLTVL.

This clonotype was found a few times. This chain uses TRBV20-1 with TRBJ2-6, with D possibly matching TRBD1 (5 bases). CDR3 length: 14 residues. Trimming took 6 bases from V and 2 from J, leaving 11 bases between them. Germline CDR1 is DFQATT and CDR2 is SNEGSKA (reference sequence). DNA for the CDR3: TGCAGTGCCCGCAGGGCAGCTGGGGCCAACGTCCTGACTTTC. Residues: CSARRAAGANVLTF.

On this clonotype itself: One junction end disagrees with the germline gene, perhaps due to a read error. This chain uses TRBV11-2 with TRBJ2-7; D unclear. The CDR3 contains 14 residues. CDR1 and CDR2 from the germline V gene are SGHAT and FQNNGV. CDR3 protein: CASTYRGGSYELYF. In DNA, the CDR3 is TGTGCCAGCACTTATCGCGGCGGCTCCTACGAGCTGTACTTC.

The CDR3 DNA sequence: TGCGCCAGCAGTGGCGGGAAGGGCACAGATACGCAGTATTTT. Encoded protein: CASSGGKGTDTQYF. This sequence joins TRBV5-1 and TRBJ2-3, with a weak D call TRBD2 (6 bases). V lost 5 bases, J lost 1 base, and 11 bases lay in between. This CDR3 has 14 amino acids. Germline V CDR1 and CDR2: SGHRS, YFSETQ.

The chain has TRBV20-1 and TRBJ2-3, with TRBD2 matching 8 bases. Germline V gene sequence: CDR1 DFQATT, CDR2 SNEGSKA (reference sequence). The CDR3 has 15 residues. The ends lost 0 bases at V and 3 bases at J; junction bases unmatched: 5. In nucleotides, the CDR3 is TGCAGTGCTAGAGATCCAAGCGGGAGTACAGATACGCAGTATTTT. Translation gives CSARDPSGSTDTQYF.

This clonotype was seen only a few times. The V call is TRBV5-1, the J call TRBJ2-1; D call uncertain. Per the germline V gene, CDR1 is SGHRS and CDR2 is YFSETQ. This CDR3 is built from 16 residues. The V end lost 7 bases, the J end lost 4 bases, and 21 bases lay between the germline ends. CDR3 coding DNA: TGCGCCAGCTCACTACTCTGGGGTTACGAATACAATGAGCAGTTCTTC. This codes for CASSLLWGYEYNEQFF.

The chain couples TRBV28 to TRBJ2-7; D remains unclear. Germline V gene data show CDR1 as MDHEN and CDR2 as SYDVKM. Between the trimmed V and J ends, which lost 6 bases and 5 bases, there was a span of 11 bases. The CDR3 is 12 amino acids. CDR3 in DNA: TGTGCCAGCAGCCCCTGGGGAAACGAGCAGTACTTC. Its protein product is CASSPWGNEQYF.

This clonotype was seen only a few times. The CDR3 DNA reads as TGTGCCAGCAGTTTAGCTCTCTACGAGCAGTACTTC. Translated: CASSLALYEQYF. The chain uses TRBV12-3 or TRBV12-4 and TRBJ2-7, with no clear D. V lost 0 bases and J lost 3, with 3 bases in between. The CDR3 spans 12 residues.

This chain links TRBV27 with TRBJ2-1; a possible D gene is TRBD2 (6 bases). Germline values: CDR1 MNHEY, CDR2 SMNVEV (reference sequence). The length of the CDR3 is 17 residues. Trimming took 2 bases from V and 0 from J, leaving 14 bases between them. The CDR3 region has the DNA TGTGCCAGCAGTTTAGAGGTAGCGGATAGCTCCTACAATGAGCAGTTCTTC. Amino acids: CASSLEVADSSYNEQFF.

This clonotype showed up many times. J is TRBJ2-2 and V is TRBV15; D unclear. The germline V gene has CDR1 LNHNV and CDR2 YYDKDF (reference sequence). The length of the CDR3 is 15 residues. V was pared by 1 base and J by 6 bases, with 12 bases between. In DNA form, the CDR3 reads TGTGCCACCAGCAGAGCGCAGCTAGACGCCGGGGAGCTGTTTTTT. Its protein product is CATSRAQLDAGELFF. Supplemented by reference TRBV15 and TRBJ2-2, the full variable domain reads DAMVIQNPRYQVTQFGKPVTLSCSQTLNHNVMYWYQQKSSQAPKLLFHYYDKDFNNEADTPDNFQSRRPNTSFCFLDIRSPGLGDTAMYLCATSRAQLDAGELFFGEGSRLTVL.

This clonotype was seen a handful of times. The CDR3 sequence: CASSYGVTGSNTEAFF. CDR3 sequence (DNA): TGTGCCAGCAGTTACGGGGTAACAGGGTCGAACACTGAAGCTTTCTTT. This chain uses TRBV6-5 with TRBJ1-1, with D possibly matching TRBD1 (6 bases). Trimming removed 2 bases from V and 1 base from J, with 14 bases in between. This CDR3 has 16 amino acids. CDR1 is MNHEY, CDR2 SVGAGI, per germline.

The rearrangement links TRBV10-2 to TRBJ1-6; D is uncertain. The CDR3 is made up of 15 amino acids. Germline V gene sequence: CDR1 WSHSY, CDR2 SAAADI. The V gene lost 5 bases and the J gene lost 7 bases, with 15 bases spanning the gap. This CDR3 reads CASSYTERLNSPLHF. For the CDR3, the DNA is TGCGCCAGCAGTTATACGGAGAGACTCAATTCACCCCTCCACTTT.

This clonotype was detected a few times. This rearrangement joins TRBV29-1 to TRBJ2-1; weak D call: TRBD1 (5 bases). V was clipped by 1 base and J by 0 bases, with 13 bases between them. Germline lookup yields CDR1 SQVTM and CDR2 ANQGSEA. This CDR3 region has 16 residues. The CDR3 region has the DNA TGCAGCGTTGAAGGGACAACCCTAAGCTCCTACAATGAGCAGTTCTTC. Its protein is CSVEGTTLSSYNEQFF.

This chain links TRBV11-2 with TRBJ2-3; maybe TRBD2 (6 bases). Germline CDR1 and CDR2: SGHAT and FQNNGV. V lost 3 bases and J lost 6, with 13 bases in between. CDR3 length: 14 residues. CDR3 sequence reads: CASSLVAGSDTQYF. The CDR3 coding sequence is TGTGCCAGCAGCTTGGTTGCGGGGAGCGATACGCAGTATTTT.

This clonotype was counted between two and nine times. Written as DNA, the CDR3 is TGTGCCAGCTCACCATCTGGACAGGTCAATCAGCCCCAGCATTTT. Its protein is CASSPSGQVNQPQHF. The chain links TRBV18 to TRBJ1-5, with 7 bases aligning to TRBD1. This CDR3 region has 15 residues. Looked up from germline, CDR1 is KGHSH and CDR2 is LQKENI. The J segment lost 3 bases and the V segment lost 2 bases, leaving 4 bases of the junction unmatched.

At least ten counts were recorded for this clonotype. The chain combines TRBV14 with TRBJ1-1; 8 bases map to TRBD1. J lost 7 bases, V lost 6 bases, and 13 bases had no gene match. The length of the CDR3 is 15 residues. Germline V gene sequence: CDR1 SGHDN, CDR2 FVKESK. CDR3 region: CASSGQGAKGVEAFF. CDR3 DNA sequence: TGTGCCAGCAGTGGACAGGGTGCCAAGGGGGTTGAAGCTTTCTTT.

This clonotype was seen repeatedly, ten times or more. V and J are TRBV12-5 and TRBJ1-1; D is possibly TRBD1 (6 bases). The germline CDR1 and CDR2 sequences are LGHNT and FRNRAP. The CDR3 extends over 13 amino acids. Trimming took 4 bases from V and 12 from J, leaving 18 bases between them. CDR3 DNA sequence: TGTGCTAGTGGTTCGTTTGGTGGCAGGGACACTTTCTTT. This translates into CASGSFGGRDTFF. Drawing the rest from reference TRBV12-5 and TRBJ1-1, the complete variable domain is DARVTQTPRHKVTEMGQEVTMRCQPILGHNTVFWYRQTMMQGLELLAYFRNRAPLDDSGMPKDRFSAEMPDATLATLKIQPSEPRDSAVYFCASGSFGGRDTFFGQGTRLTVV.

The rearrangement joins TRBV28 to TRBJ2-2, with D tentatively TRBD1 or TRBD2 (6 bases each). In germline, CDR1 is MDHEN, CDR2 SYDVKM. Trimming removed 1 base at V and 0 bases at J, with 9 bases between. This CDR3 has 16 residues. CDR3 in amino acids: CASSLLGGPNTGELFF. CDR3 coding DNA: TGTGCCAGCAGTTTATTGGGGGGCCCGAACACCGGGGAGCTGTTTTTT.

This clonotype was recorded many times. This chain joins TRBV20-1 and TRBJ2-1; 9 positions match TRBD2. Per the germline V gene, CDR1 is DFQATT and CDR2 is SNEGSKA (reference sequence). Trimming cost V 2 bases and J 5 bases; bases outside gene matches: 4. This CDR3 is 14 amino acids long. CDR3 DNA sequence: TGCAGTGCTAGACTAGCGGGGAGCGACAATGAGCAGTTCTTC. Its protein product is CSARLAGSDNEQFF.